This T cell receptor beta chain was documented in a study of shared clonotypes between healthy human individuals. This CDR3 spans 13 amino acids. Germline V gives CDR1 KGHSH, CDR2 LQKENI. V was clipped by 5 bases and J by 4 bases, with 10 bases between them. Some clones are missing from TCRdb's copy, which holds only in-frame ones; the method was immunoSEQ multiplex PCR. The profile covers fewer than 400,000 clones, with roughly 70% appearing a single time and under 13% taken by the ten largest. CD45RA-negative memory and CD45RA+ naive subsets were split from the CD4+ cells. Sequenced material: memory CD4+ T cells sorted from blood. Specified subset: CD45RA-negative fraction. The genes are TRBV18 and TRBJ2-3, with TRBD1 as a possible D gene (5 bases). The receptor was isolated from a man aged 30-40 years in good health. Here the CDR3 reads CASSAVGADTQYF. CDR3 bases: TGTGCCAGCTCAGCCGTAGGGGCAGATACGCAGTATTTT.